One sample yielded the 27 T cell receptor beta chains listed below, sequenced in a study of human T cells and chemical hapten exposure. As for time point: patch test 1, 2 weeks after DPC sensitization. The treatment here: therapeutic diphenylcyclopropenone sensitization with weekly scalp DPC. TCRdb passed the RACE reads through MiXCR, listing each CDR3 protein once. The profile shows about 100,000 distinct CDR3 sequences, more than 9.5% of them singletons. The starting material was whole blood, obtained in connection with sensitization to the hapten diphenylcyclopropenone (DPC). The receptor set was obtained from a woman in her 40s with alopecia areata. Some clones in this sample may be carry-over from other donors' samples.

The sample holds many counts of this clonotype. The CDR3 protein is CASSQSPGQGTDTQYF. CDR3 DNA sequence: TGCGCCAGCAGCCAATCCCCGGGACAGGGCACAGATACGCAGTATTTT. V is TRBV4-1 and J is TRBJ2-3, with TRBD1 identical over 8 bases. Germline assignment: CDR1 MGHRA and CDR2 YSYEKL. Trimming at V came to 2 bases and at J to 1 base, leaving 5 bases not matched to a gene. CDR3 length: 16 residues.

This clonotype has a handful of counts. This chain joins TRBV10-3 and TRBJ2-7, with 8 bases aligning to TRBD2. This CDR3 region has 13 residues. Germline trimming cut 6 bases from V and 9 bases from J; bases unmatched to any gene: 10. Germline CDR1 ENHRY, CDR2 SYGVKD. CDR3 sequence: CAISGGEGKVQYF. CDR3 in DNA: TGTGCCATCAGCGGGGGGGAGGGAAAAGTGCAGTACTTC.

This clonotype turned up a few times. This chain links TRBV7-8 with TRBJ2-7; perhaps D is TRBD1 or TRBD2 (5 bases each). Germline lookup yields CDR1 SGHVS and CDR2 FQNEAQ. The germline V and J ends were trimmed by 4 bases and 4 bases, with 14 bases remaining between them. CDR3 length equals 14 residues. CDR3 sequence (DNA): TGTGCCAGCAGCTCCGGTGTGGGGGTGTACGAGCAGTACTTC. It is translated as CASSSGVGVYEQYF.

To note about this clonotype: With a much larger clone just one base away, this may be a read error. The chain combines TRBV6-1 with TRBJ2-1; no firm D call. CDR1 MNHNS and CDR2 SASEGT come from the germline V gene. The CDR3 covers 12 residues. CDR3 loop: CASTGPADDQFF. Written as DNA, the CDR3 is TGTGCCAGCACGGGCCCAGCCGATGATCAGTTCTTC.

This clonotype was seen repeatedly, ten times or more. This chain connects TRBV4-2 to TRBJ1-1; possibly TRBD1 for D (5 bases). There are 17 residues in the CDR3. V shed 4 bases and J shed 6 bases, with 24 bases lying between them. From germline, CDR1 is LGHNA and CDR2 YNFKEQ. CDR3 DNA sequence: TGTGCCAGCAGCCCCCACCTCTTCGCAGGGCGGACCTCTGAAGCTTTCTTT. This encodes CASSPHLFAGRTSEAFF.

This clonotype was picked up a small number of times. The rearrangement links TRBV5-1 to TRBJ2-7, with 11 bases identical to TRBD2. This CDR3 spans 16 amino acids. Unmatched junction bases numbered 6, after V lost 4 bases and J lost 0 bases. The germline V gene has CDR1 SGHRS and CDR2 YFSETQ. As DNA, the CDR3 is TGCGCCAGCAGCCAAGGACTAGCGGGCCTCTCCTACGAGCAGTACTTC. Translating gives CASSQGLAGLSYEQYF.

This clonotype was found many times. CDR3 in amino acids: CASSYSTRNEQFF. CDR3 in DNA: TGTGCCAGCAGTTACTCGACTCGCAATGAGCAGTTCTTC. The chain combines TRBV6-2 or TRBV6-3 with TRBJ2-1; the D is unclear. CDR1 MNHEY and CDR2 SVGEGT come from the germline V gene. CDR3 length: 13 amino acids. Trimming removed 0 bases at V and 6 bases at J, with 6 bases between.

This chain connects TRBV7-9 to TRBJ1-5, with D possibly being TRBD1 (6 bases). From germline, CDR1 is SEHNR and CDR2 FQNEAQ (reference sequence). The CDR3 is 13 residues long. The V end lost 7 bases, the J end lost 2 bases, and 9 bases lay between the germline ends. CDR3 sequence reads: CASTRTGNQPQHF. CDR3 coding DNA: TGTGCCAGCACCCGGACAGGCAATCAGCCCCAGCATTTT.

The J gene is TRBJ2-2, the V gene TRBV20-1; 7 nucleotides align to TRBD2. V lost 4 bases and J lost 4; bases outside the gene matches: 6. Germline V gene data show CDR1 as DFQATT and CDR2 as SNEGSKA (reference sequence). This CDR3 has 14 amino acids. In DNA, the CDR3 is TGCAGTGCTAAGCACACTAGCGTCACCGGGGAGCTGTTTTTT. Amino acids: CSAKHTSVTGELFF.

There are a few counts of this clonotype. The gene calls are TRBV9 and TRBJ1-2; D is perhaps TRBD1 (5 bases). Per the germline V gene, CDR1 is SGDLS and CDR2 is YYNGEE. CDR3 length equals 15 residues. With 4 bases removed from V and 4 bases from J, the gap between germline ends came to 17 bases. CDR3 sequence reads: CASSPVGGSSYGYTF. CDR3 DNA sequence: TGTGCCAGCAGCCCGGTGGGGGGGTCTTCCTATGGCTACACCTTC.

In this sample, this clonotype turned up a few times. The rearrangement uses TRBV7-2 and TRBJ2-1; 11 bases line up with TRBD2. The V and J ends lost 5 bases and 8 bases, in that order; junction bases with no gene match: 8. The CDR3 spans 15 residues. CDR1 and CDR2 (germline): SGHTA, FQGNSA. Written as DNA, the CDR3 is TGTGCCAGCAGCCCACTAGCGGGGGCCAGGGATGAGCAGTTCTTC. Translation gives CASSPLAGARDEQFF.

CDR3 nucleotide sequence: TGTGCCAGCACCCAGGGAGGGGCTCCCCCCTACGAGCAGTACTTC. Its translation is CASTQGGAPPYEQYF. The chain carries TRBV6-2 or TRBV6-3 and TRBJ2-7; 7 bases align to TRBD2. With 7 bases clipped from V and 2 bases from J, the junction kept 11 bases outside the gene matches. Germline CDR1 and CDR2: MNHEY and SVGEGT. The CDR3 is 15 residues long.

This clonotype was detected a few times. This chain connects TRBV7-8 to TRBJ1-5; the match to TRBD1 covers 12 bases. The CDR3 sequence is 18 residues long. Germline CDR1 and CDR2: SGHVS and FQNEAQ. J lost 4 bases, V lost 3 bases, and 10 bases had no gene match. CDR3 in DNA: TGTGCCAGCAGCTTGGGGACAGGGGGCTCGCCTAATAATCAGCCCCAGCATTTT. The encoded protein is CASSLGTGGSPNNQPQHF. Full variable domain (rest looked up from reference TRBV7-8 and TRBJ1-5): GAGVSQSPRYKVAKRGQDVALRCDPISGHVSLFWYQQALGQGPEFLTYFQNEAQLDKSGLPSDRFFAERPEGSVSTLKIQRTQQEDSAVYLCASSLGTGGSPNNQPQHFGDGTRLSIL.

The sample holds many counts of this clonotype. The rearrangement joins TRBV20-1 to TRBJ2-1; possible D gene TRBD1, 6 bases. This CDR3 has 15 amino acids. The germline gives CDR1 DFQATT, CDR2 SNEGSKA (reference sequence). V was clipped by 6 bases and J by 12 bases, with 27 bases between them. CDR3 in DNA: TGCAGTGCCGAGCGGCGAAGTGTGGGCCTACAGGGGCAGTTCTTC. It codes for CSAERRSVGLQGQFF.

This clonotype was counted at least ten times. J is TRBJ2-1 and V is TRBV12-3 or TRBV12-4; 11 bases match TRBD2. J gave up 4 bases and V 6 bases, and 5 bases lay outside the gene matches. The CDR3 totals 15 residues. CDR3 amino acids: CASSPLAGAYNEQFF. The CDR3 region has the DNA TGTGCCAGCAGCCCACTAGCGGGGGCATACAATGAGCAGTTCTTC.

This clonotype was observed a few times. V usage is TRBV7-8 and J usage is TRBJ1-1; TRBD1 is a possible D gene (5 bases). Germline assignment: CDR1 SGHVS and CDR2 FQNEAQ. CDR3 size: 15 residues. Between the trimmed V and J ends, which lost 2 bases and 0 bases, there was a span of 10 bases. The chain's CDR3 is CASSLRAQVNTEAFF. The DNA for the CDR3 is TGTGCCAGCAGCTTAAGGGCACAGGTGAACACTGAAGCTTTCTTT.

The chain combines TRBV18 with TRBJ1-5, with a tentative D call TRBD1 (5 bases). CDR3 length: 15 amino acids. The V gene's germline CDR1 is KGHSH and CDR2 LQKENI. Trimming left V 3 bases short and J 11 bases short, with 20 bases between. Here the CDR3 DNA reads TGTGCCAGCTCACCGGGGCCTACCCGCTTCGAGGCCCAGCATTTT. Its protein product is CASSPGPTRFEAQHF.

The chain joins TRBV5-4 to TRBJ1-2, with a weak D call TRBD1 (5 bases). This CDR3 contains 13 residues. Germline assignment: CDR1 SGHNT and CDR2 YYREEE (reference sequence). V was clipped by 1 base and J by 8 bases, with 12 bases between them. The CDR3 bases are TGTGCCAGCAGCTTGAGGGACCAAGGAGGCTACACCTTC. It encodes CASSLRDQGGYTF.

This clonotype was found a few times. The CDR3 region is CASSSPGGFQETQYF. The CDR3, as DNA: TGTGCCAGCAGTTCCCCTGGGGGGTTCCAAGAGACCCAGTACTTC. The chain recombines TRBV7-3 with TRBJ2-5; D perhaps matches TRBD2 (6 bases). Germline CDR1 reads SGHTA; CDR2 reads FQGTGA. V was trimmed by 6 bases and J by 1 base, leaving 15 bases between them. The CDR3 totals 15 residues.

The V and J genes are TRBV9 and TRBJ2-3, with TRBD2 matching over 10 bases. CDR1 is SGDLS and CDR2 is YYNGEE in the germline V gene. The J segment lost 1 base and the V segment lost 3 bases, leaving 5 bases of the junction unmatched. CDR3 size: 16 residues. The CDR3: CASSAIAGGGTDTQYF. The CDR3 DNA is TGTGCCAGCAGCGCCATAGCGGGGGGCGGCACAGATACGCAGTATTTT.

The rearrangement joins TRBV29-1 to TRBJ1-4; 7 nucleotides line up with TRBD1. The CDR3 is 15 amino acids. CDR1 SQVTM and CDR2 ANQGSEA come from the germline V gene. The V gene end was trimmed by 4 bases and the J gene end by 3 bases; junction bases not matched to a gene: 8. CDR3 sequence reads: CSVALRGQPNEKLFF. The DNA for the CDR3 is TGCAGCGTTGCACTGAGGGGACAGCCTAATGAAAAACTGTTTTTT.

The rearrangement joins TRBV7-9 to TRBJ1-1; D ambiguous. The CDR3 covers 12 residues. The V end lost 2 bases, the J end lost 1 base, and 2 bases lay between the germline ends. Germline lookup yields CDR1 SEHNR and CDR2 FQNEAQ (reference sequence). The CDR3 DNA reads as TGTGCCAGCAGCTTATCGAACACTGAAGCTTTCTTT. Amino acids: CASSLSNTEAFF.

There are a few counts of this clonotype. The V call is TRBV28, the J call TRBJ2-3, with D possibly matching TRBD1 (7 bases). The V end lost 9 bases, the J end lost 1 base, and 11 bases lay between the germline ends. CDR3 size: 13 residues. Germline CDR1 and CDR2: MDHEN and SYDVKM. The CDR3 DNA reads TGTGCCAGTCGCGGGACAGGCACAGATACGCAGTATTTT. It codes for CASRGTGTDTQYF.

V gene TRBV20-1 combines with J gene TRBJ1-4; tentatively, D is TRBD1 (6 bases). CDR1 DFQATT and CDR2 SNEGSKA come from the germline V gene (reference sequence). Deletions cut 0 bases from V and 5 bases from J, with 13 bases between. The CDR3 length is 15 residues. CDR3 amino acids: CSARDGQGLNEKLFF. CDR3 sequence (DNA): TGCAGTGCTAGAGATGGGCAGGGGCTAAATGAAAAACTGTTTTTT.

In its sample, this clonotype was seen many times. The rearrangement joins TRBV4-2 to TRBJ2-3; D possibly uses TRBD1 or TRBD2 (7 bases each). V was shortened by 3 bases and J by 9 bases, with 10 bases between the two germline ends. The CDR3 loop spans 12 amino acids. Germline V gives CDR1 LGHNA, CDR2 YNFKEQ. The CDR3: CASSQGGGTQYF. DNA for the CDR3: TGTGCCAGCAGCCAGGGAGGGGGCACGCAGTATTTT.

The rearrangement links TRBV11-2 to TRBJ2-3; D gene unclear. The germline V and J ends were trimmed by 5 bases and 2 bases, with 8 bases remaining between them. The germline gives CDR1 SGHAT, CDR2 FQNNGV. This CDR3 comprises 13 residues. CDR3 DNA: TGTGCCAGCAGCCCCTCATACACAGATACGCAGTATTTT. Amino acids: CASSPSYTDTQYF.

This clonotype was counted ten times or more. The chain combines TRBV7-2 with TRBJ2-7; possible D gene TRBD2, 6 bases. The CDR3 runs to 16 residues. CDR1 is SGHTA, CDR2 FQGNSA, per germline. V was trimmed by 5 bases and J by 3 bases, leaving 20 bases between them. The CDR3 DNA reads as TGTGCCAGCAGCCTTGCCAGGTCTAGCGAGGGCTACGAGCAGTACTTC. It yields the protein CASSLARSSEGYEQYF.